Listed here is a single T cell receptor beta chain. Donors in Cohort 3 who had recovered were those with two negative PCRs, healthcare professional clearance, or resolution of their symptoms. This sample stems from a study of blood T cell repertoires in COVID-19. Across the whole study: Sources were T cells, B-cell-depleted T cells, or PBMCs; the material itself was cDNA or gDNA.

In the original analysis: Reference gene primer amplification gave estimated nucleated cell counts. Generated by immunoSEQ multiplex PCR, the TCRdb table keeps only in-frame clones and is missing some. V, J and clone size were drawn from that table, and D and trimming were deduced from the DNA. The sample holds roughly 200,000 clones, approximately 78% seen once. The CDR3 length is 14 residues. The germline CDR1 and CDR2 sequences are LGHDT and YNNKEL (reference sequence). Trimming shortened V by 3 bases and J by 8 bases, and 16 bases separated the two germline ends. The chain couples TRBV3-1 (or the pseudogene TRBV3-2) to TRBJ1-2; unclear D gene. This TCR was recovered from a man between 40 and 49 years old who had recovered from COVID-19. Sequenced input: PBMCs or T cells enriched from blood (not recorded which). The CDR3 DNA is TGTGCCAGCAGCCATACCCAGAGGCGCGGCGGCTACACCTTC. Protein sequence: CASSHTQRRGGYTF.